Described below is a single T cell receptor (beta chain) sequence and its context. Its antigen has not been determined. Base qualities are missing; no much larger clone stands one base away. TCR CDR3 regions were amplified from genomic DNA by multiplex PCR using the deep immunoSEQ assay. Extracted genomic DNA from each cell subset was distributed evenly across all wells of several immunoSEQ 96-well plates, and each plate was treated as a replicate. For sorted subsets, each replicate PCR was loaded with 200 ng genomic DNA, equivalent to roughly 30,000 T cell genomes. Purified libraries were measured with a Qubit 3.0 fluorometer, size-checked on a Bioanalyzer 2100, and measured again with the KAPA Library Quantification kit. Every immunoSEQ 96-well plate was sequenced on a separate single-read 150-cycle Illumina NextSeq 550 flow cell. In the authors' own workflow: Because the immunoSEQ output included only junctional sequences and no quality scores, the filtering could not be the same as the filtering used for full-length reads. Sequences were annotated with PyIR, a Python wrapper for IgBLAST v1.9, and V/J genes and CDR3 were assigned using IMGT germline references. Reads were removed for weak V/J assignments (E-value above 1e-6), missing CDR3, stop codons, out-of-frame junctions, or ambiguous translated residues. V3J clonotypes were defined as sequences sharing the same inferred V gene, J gene, and CDR3 amino acid sequence. Percentage overlap between repertoires was calculated by dividing the number of shared unique clonotypes by the size of the smaller repertoire. Richness of each repertoire was evaluated using RTK rarefaction, the Chao1 estimator, and Recon v2.1 estimates of unobserved clonotypes. OLGA was used to compute generation probabilities for all TCRbeta clonotypes that the gDNA method yielded from a handful of donors. The source is immuneACCESS, and TCRdb retained only in-frame sequences with V and J called. Part of the clones is not carried over; for the studies checked, unresolved V genes explain less than half of this, and the remainder is unexplained. D and trimming come from the DNA, and the V and J calls and clone size come from that table. In this sample the table shows around 1.9 million clones, roughly 91% of which occur a single time. 1.7% of the sample is in the top ten clones.

These data originate in a study of shared clonotypes between healthy human individuals (dated by TCRdb to 2020 to 2021). Turning to the overall study: The cohort included three men and two women between 18 and 49 years of age. For each donor, CD4 naive and CD4 memory were each run on three plates, CD8 naive on two plates, and CD8 memory on one plate. To estimate repertoire size and how much clonotype sharing occurs between individuals, the study deeply sequenced the blood TCR repertoires of roughly 5 healthy adults. To increase sequencing depth and limit assay-specific biases, TCR repertoire library preparation and sequencing were carried out by different laboratories using diverse techniques. Each donor's leukapheresis produced roughly between about 0.85 and 10 billion PBMCs.

The germline V gene (reference sequence) gives CDR1 as MNHEY and CDR2 as SMNVEV. V loses 0 bases of germline sequence and J loses 2 bases, and the interval between the two ends is 5 bases. The CDR3 holds 13 amino acids from the cysteine to the phenylalanine. Kept here is only the CDR3 DNA, which spans 39 bases and is read in frame from base 1. For the CD8 naive samples, CD45RO-negative cells were positively selected for CCR7, yielding a CD45RA+CCR7+ population from which TemRA cells were excluded. The donors were healthy, HIV-negative adults with no recently reported acute infections or vaccinations. Every donor was a Caucasian adult living in Nashville, Tennessee, USA. Blood was collected by leukapheresis, and PBMCs were isolated by Ficoll-Histopaque density gradient centrifugation and then cryopreserved in liquid nitrogen vapor phase. Analytical flow cytometry was used to check the purity and quantity of each magnetically sorted T cell population. Genomic DNA was isolated from each sorted fraction and quantified by UV absorbance on a Nanodrop 2000c.

What the work shows at the level of the full study, not this receptor alone: Because the study included only a small number of donors, the genetic and exposure-history diversity represented was limited. Only blood was sampled, and tissue TCR repertoires likely differ from those in blood. Incomplete sequencing was indicated by rarefaction of sorted-subset datasets, despite the large sequencing depth. Roughly 5% of naive CD4, 3.5% of naive CD8, about 2.4% of memory CD4, and 0.4% of memory CD8 clonotypes were shared across a few donors. Estimated clonotype richness was generally larger for naive than for memory subsets. Based on pairwise subsampling, the degree of clonotype sharing among donors was expected to be affected by sequencing depth. Compared with non-shared clonotypes, clonotypes shared by all four sorted-subset donors had higher generation probabilities.

This receptor chain uses TRBV27 and TRBJ2-7; the D gene is not confidently resolved. Sample: naive CD8+ T cells from PBMCs. The cell subset or site tag for this specimen amounts to: CD45RA+CCR7+. The sequence was collected from a man between 18 and 35 years old in good health. Some clones in this sample may be carry-over from other donors' samples. The sequenced DNA is TGTGCCAGCAGTTTATCCTTCCCCTACGAGCAGTACTTC. It codes for CASSLSFPYEQYF.